The source of this TCR beta chain is a study of a mutant IDH1 vaccine in newly diagnosed glioma. Clones were sequenced by immunoSEQ multiplex PCR, and TCRdb holds only the in-frame ones, with some missing. The sample contains fewer than 45,000 clones, 80% to 95% of which appear only once. Time point: baseline, week 1 (first vaccination visit). Treatment reported: pre-vaccination baseline after standard-of-care therapy. In germline, CDR1 is MDHEN, CDR2 SYDVKM. The CDR3 runs 14 residues. The V and J ends lost 6 bases and 5 bases, in that order; junction bases with no gene match: 7. This chain links TRBV28 with TRBJ1-3; TRBD1 matches at 7 bases. The TCR originated in a man between 18 and 35 years old with glioma. The input for sequencing was PBMCs, taken from a glioma patient treated with radiotherapy, temozolomide or both. CDR3 in amino acids: CASRPQGRRNTIYF. CDR3 coding DNA: TGTGCCAGCAGGCCACAGGGGCGGAGAAACACCATATATTTT.